The rows below give T cell receptor beta chains drawn from one sample of a study of T-cell reconstitution after alpha-beta-depleted transplantation in children. MiXCR, applied by TCRdb to the PCR reads, yields one record per CDR3 protein. The table lists 530,000 or so distinct CDR3 sequences, 25% to 30% of them singletons. The sample was PBMCs, taken before TCRalphabeta/CD19-depleted stem cell transplant. These receptors were collected from a boy younger than two with Wiskott-Aldrich syndrome, due to receive a stem cell transplant. The conserved cysteine and the conserved F or W are not part of the CDR3 here. D genes are given only for firm matches.

v_gene	d_gene	j_gene	CDR3aa
TRBV6-6	TRBD1	TRBJ1-4	ASSSRGKLF
TRBV5-1	TRBD1	TRBJ2-1	ASSLNRGVDNEQF
TRBV12-3/TRBV12-4	.	TRBJ2-1	ASSFSARASHNEQF
TRBV4-1	.	TRBJ2-5	ASSQEVGDQETQY
TRBV20-1	TRBD2	TRBJ2-1	SALAGGPSDEQF
TRBV5-1	TRBD2	TRBJ2-4	ASSPRLAGSKNIQY
TRBV27	.	TRBJ2-2	ASSLLGSNTGELF
TRBV28	TRBD1	TRBJ1-2	ASRPDRGPNYGYT
TRBV5-1	.	TRBJ1-4	ASSLIEDEKLF
TRBV4-1	TRBD2	TRBJ2-7	ASSHASGPTSGQY
TRBV9	.	TRBJ2-1	ASSVATVSYNEQF
TRBV2	.	TRBJ1-2	ASSERRTAGGYT
TRBV20-1	.	TRBJ2-2	SARDPLAFSNTGELF
TRBV30	.	TRBJ1-2	AWSDQTGSGYT
TRBV12-3/TRBV12-4	.	TRBJ1-2	ASSPWTGTPLVYGYT
TRBV5-1	.	TRBJ2-7	ASSIRGSSYEQY
TRBV20-1	.	TRBJ2-2	SARAGSWGRVTGELF
TRBV6-2/TRBV6-3	TRBD2	TRBJ2-7	ASSYRGPGRGDEQY
TRBV29-1	TRBD2	TRBJ2-1	SVASRGGSSYNEQF
TRBV3-1	.	TRBJ1-3	ASSQKAPSSGNTIY
TRBV20-1	.	TRBJ2-3	SARGSRAGARGDTQY
TRBV5-1	.	TRBJ2-3	ASSLLQLTDTQY
TRBV12-3/TRBV12-4	TRBD2	TRBJ2-7	ASSPTGTSGSYEQY